The rows below give T cell receptor beta chains drawn from one sample of a study of patients and donors after allogeneic stem cell transplantation. TCRdb re-called the RT-PCR reads with MiXCR, one entry per CDR3 protein. The sample holds roughly 960,000 distinct CDR3 sequences, about 20% seen once. Source material: blood, either unsorted or a sorted T cell fraction (not recorded which). The receptor set was obtained from a human donor who was either an allogeneic HSCT recipient or a stem cell or donor lymphocyte infusion donor (not recorded which). It is not recorded whose cells these are; they may come from a transplant donor. The CDR3 runs from the conserved cysteine through the conserved F or W. A D gene is named only where the DNA matches it firmly. Clone size is given for some rows only: seen once, a few or many times, or a class if the clone is expanded.

j_call | clone_size | d_call | v_call | cdr3_aa | cdr3_nt
TRBJ2-1 | few | TRBD1 | TRBV3-1 | CASSQYRGNNEQFF | TGTGCCAGCAGCCAATACAGGGGGAACAATGAGCAGTTCTTC
TRBJ2-2 | few | - | TRBV5-1 | CASSPDLSTGELFF | TGCGCCAGCAGCCCCGACTTGTCCACCGGGGAGCTGTTTTTT
TRBJ2-7 | few | - | TRBV2 | CASISRALEQYF | TGTGCCAGCATCAGCAGGGCTCTCGAGCAGTACTTC
TRBJ2-1 | few | TRBD2 | TRBV20-1 | CSVAGLAGVYEQFF | TGCAGTGTTGCGGGACTAGCGGGAGTATATGAGCAGTTCTTC
TRBJ1-3 | - | TRBD1 | TRBV12-3/TRBV12-4 | CASRVQGAQGNTIYF | TGTGCCAGCAGGGTTCAGGGGGCGCAAGGAAACACCATATATTTT
TRBJ2-1 | - | - | TRBV15 | CATGVENNEQFF | TGTGCCACCGGAGTCGAGAACAATGAGCAGTTCTTC
TRBJ2-7 | - | - | TRBV6-5 | CASSYRTGLGYEQYF | TGTGCCAGCAGTTATCGCACGGGACTCGGTTACGAGCAGTACTTC
TRBJ2-7 | few | TRBD1 | TRBV12-3/TRBV12-4 | CASRRQGMPSGEQYF | TGTGCCAGCAGGCGACAGGGGATGCCCTCGGGCGAGCAGTACTTC
TRBJ2-7 | few | - | TRBV29-1 | CSVKGVSFYEQYF | TGCAGCGTTAAGGGGGTGTCCTTCTACGAGCAGTACTTC
TRBJ2-1 | few | TRBD2 | TRBV6-2/TRBV6-3 | CASKLAGVGEQFF | TGTGCCAGCAAGCTAGCGGGAGTTGGTGAGCAGTTCTTC
TRBJ1-5 | few | - | TRBV7-8 | CASSDPPDQPQHF | TGTGCCAGCAGCGACCCCCCAGATCAGCCCCAGCATTTT
TRBJ2-3 | few | - | TRBV6-2/TRBV6-3 | CASRVRDPSTDTQYF | TGTGCCAGCAGGGTACGGGATCCGAGCACAGATACGCAGTATTTT
TRBJ2-1 | few | TRBD2 | TRBV6-5 | CASSYRGRHEQFF | TGTGCCAGCAGTTACCGCGGGAGACATGAGCAGTTCTTC
TRBJ1-2 | few | - | TRBV29-1 | CSVEESTLGGYTF | TGCAGCGTTGAAGAGTCCACATTGGGGGGCTACACCTTC
TRBJ2-1 | - | - | TRBV20-1 | CSVPRAGQTRNNEQFF | TGCAGTGTCCCCCGGGCGGGACAAACGAGGAACAATGAGCAGTTCTTC
TRBJ2-3 | - | - | TRBV10-3 | CAISEGESTDTQYF | TGTGCCATCAGTGAGGGGGAGAGCACAGATACGCAGTATTTT
TRBJ1-2 | few | TRBD1 | TRBV12-5 | CASGFTGGVYTF | TGTGCTAGTGGTTTTACAGGGGGCGTCTACACCTTC
TRBJ2-2 | - | - | TRBV7-3 | CASSSDGNTGELFF | TGTGCCAGCAGCTCGGACGGAAACACCGGGGAGCTGTTTTTT
TRBJ2-2 | - | - | TRBV24-1 | CATSADSDSNTGELFF | TGTGCCACCAGTGCGGACTCAGATTCGAACACCGGGGAGCTGTTTTTT